One sample yielded the 26 T cell receptor beta chains listed below, sequenced in a study of cytomegalovirus exposure and HLA in healthy donors. Sequencing used immunoSEQ multiplex PCR; TCRdb keeps in-frame clones, though not all of them. The data show approximately 120,000 clones, with around 86% seen just once and 2% to 2.5% held by the top ten. The sequenced sample was PBMCs. All receptors come from a woman aged 18-30 years in good health and CMV-seronegative.

This sequence joins TRBV4-2 and TRBJ2-7; D unresolved. Germline loops: CDR1 LGHNA, CDR2 YNFKEQ. V lost 0 bases, J lost 3 bases, and 9 bases lay in between. There are 14 residues in the CDR3. CDR3 DNA: TGTGCCAGCAGCCAAGATCTCCAGAACTACGAGCAGTACTTC. This translates into CASSQDLQNYEQYF.

This chain uses TRBV5-1 with TRBJ2-2; D is possibly TRBD2 (6 bases). This CDR3 is built from 18 residues. Between the trimmed V and J ends, which lost 4 bases and 5 bases, there was a span of 24 bases. Germline-derived CDR1 and CDR2 are SGHRS and YFSETQ. The CDR3 DNA reads as TGCGCCAGCAGCCGAGGAAGTAAACTGGGGGGAAAGACCGGGGAGCTGTTTTTT. The encoded protein is CASSRGSKLGGKTGELFF.

The V gene is TRBV15, the J gene TRBJ2-2; 9 nucleotides line up with TRBD1. There are 15 residues in the CDR3. CDR1 is LNHNV, CDR2 YYDKDF, per germline (reference sequence). Germline trimming cut 5 bases from V and 5 bases from J; bases unmatched to any gene: 6. CDR3 nucleotide sequence: TGTGCCACCAGCCTGGACAGGGGTGGGACCGGGGAGCTGTTTTTT. Encoded protein: CATSLDRGGTGELFF. Full variable domain (missing parts from reference TRBV15 and TRBJ2-2): DAMVIQNPRYQVTQFGKPVTLSCSQTLNHNVMYWYQQKSSQAPKLLFHYYDKDFNNEADTPDNFQSRRPNTSFCFLDIRSPGLGDTAMYLCATSLDRGGTGELFFGEGSRLTVL.

CDR3 residues: CASSFHRWERENTGELFF. CDR3 coding DNA: TGTGCCAGCAGCTTCCACCGCTGGGAGCGGGAGAACACCGGGGAGCTGTTTTTT. The V and J genes are TRBV11-2 and TRBJ2-2; 7 bases agree with TRBD2. Germline V gene sequence: CDR1 SGHAT, CDR2 FQNNGV. V gave up 3 bases and J gave up 1 base; unmatched junction bases: 11. This CDR3 spans 18 amino acids.

The genes are TRBV7-9 and TRBJ2-1, with unresolved D. From germline, CDR1 is SEHNR and CDR2 FQNEAQ (reference sequence). Trimming took off 2 bases at V and 10 bases at J, with 6 bases between the two ends. The CDR3 is 11 residues long. This CDR3 reads CASSLKEEQFF. The DNA for the CDR3 is TGTGCCAGCAGCTTAAAAGAGGAGCAGTTCTTC.

This clone was detected only once. CDR3 residues: CASRKPGESSTDTQYF. CDR3 coding DNA: TGTGCCAGCAGGAAGCCAGGGGAGTCTAGCACAGATACGCAGTATTTT. V is TRBV28 and J is TRBJ2-3, with D possibly TRBD1 on 6 matching bases. The germline CDR1 and CDR2 sequences are MDHEN and SYDVKM. CDR3 length: 16 amino acids. Deletions cut 6 bases from V and 0 bases from J, with 16 bases between. Complete variable domain (other parts from reference TRBV28 and TRBJ2-3): DVKVTQSSRYLVKRTGEKVFLECVQDMDHENMFWYRQDPGLGLRLIYFSYDVKMKEKGDIPEGYSVSREKKERFSLILESASTNQTSMYLCASRKPGESSTDTQYFGPGTRLTVL.

This clone has a handful of counts. J is TRBJ1-2 and V is TRBV19, with 11 bases matching TRBD1. V trimming: 6 bases; J trimming: 4 bases; junction bases outside the gene matches: 1. The CDR3 totals 13 residues. CDR1 and CDR2 from the germline V gene are LNHDA and SQIVND (reference sequence). The CDR3 DNA is TGTGCCAGTAGGGGGACAGGGGGCTATGGCTACACCTTC. Translated, it gives CASRGTGGYGYTF.

The V gene is TRBV7-9, the J gene TRBJ1-1; no clear D. Trimming removed 1 base from V and 0 bases from J, with 12 bases in between. The CDR3 loop spans 16 amino acids. Germline V gene lookup returns CDR1 SEHNR and CDR2 FQNEAQ (reference sequence). For the CDR3, the DNA is TGTGCCAGCAGCTTAGGGAGGGTTGGAATGAACACTGAAGCTTTCTTT. This codes for CASSLGRVGMNTEAFF.

The chain employs TRBV7-5 and TRBJ2-5; TRBD2, the table's D call, was not compared with the DNA. TRBV7-5 is given as a pseudogene. CDR3 length equals 13 residues. The CDR3 bases are TGTGTCAGAAGCTCCCTTCCCGGGGAGACCCAGTACTTC. It is translated as CVRSSLPGETQYF.

For the CDR3, the DNA is TGCGCCAGCAGCCGCAGGGGGCTATTCGGCGCGGGAGAGAACACCGGGGAGCTGTTTTTT. This gives the protein CASSRRGLFGAGENTGELFF. The V and J genes are TRBV4-1 and TRBJ2-2, with D perhaps TRBD1 (8 bases). Germline V gene data show CDR1 as MGHRA and CDR2 as YSYEKL. V lost 4 bases, J lost 1 base, and 25 bases lay in between. The CDR3 has 20 amino acids.

This clone was seen a few times. The chain uses TRBV11-3 and TRBJ2-1; 9 nucleotides line up with TRBD2. Unmatched junction bases numbered 9, after V lost 4 bases and J lost 2 bases. This CDR3 is built from 17 residues. Germline V gene data show CDR1 as SGHNT and CDR2 as YENEEA. CDR3 residues: CASSWGPSGAAYNEQFF. The CDR3 DNA reads TGTGCCAGCAGCTGGGGCCCTAGCGGGGCCGCCTACAATGAGCAGTTCTTC.

The rearrangement uses TRBV29-1 and TRBJ2-7; 10 nucleotides agree with TRBD2. CDR3 length equals 14 residues. Trimming at V came to 7 bases and at J to 0 bases, leaving 6 bases not matched to a gene. Germline assignment: CDR1 SQVTM and CDR2 ANQGSEA. This CDR3 reads CSAAGTSDSYEQYF. The CDR3 DNA sequence: TGCAGCGCTGCCGGGACTAGCGACTCCTACGAGCAGTACTTC.

The V gene is TRBV7-6, the J gene TRBJ2-5; D perhaps matches TRBD2 (6 bases). V gave up 2 bases and J gave up 3 bases, with 13 bases separating them. Germline CDR1 reads SGHVS; CDR2 reads FNYEAQ. This CDR3 is 15 amino acids long. DNA of the CDR3: TGTGCCAGCAGCTTAATTTCTCTAGCGAAAGAGACCCAGTACTTC. Protein sequence: CASSLISLAKETQYF.

V usage is TRBV7-9 and J usage is TRBJ2-1; 13 nucleotides match TRBD2. Germline trimming cut 3 bases from V and 0 bases from J; bases unmatched to any gene: 5. The CDR3 is made up of 18 amino acids. Per the germline V gene, CDR1 is SEHNR and CDR2 is FQNEAQ (reference sequence). The DNA for the CDR3 is TGTGCCAGCAGCTTCTCGACTAGCGGGAGGCGCTCCTACAATGAGCAGTTCTTC. This translates into CASSFSTSGRRSYNEQFF. The full variable domain, with the rest looked up from reference TRBV7-9 and TRBJ2-1, is DTGVSQNPRHKITKRGQNVTFRCDPISEHNRLYWYRQTLGQGPEFLTYFQNEAQLEKSRLLSDRFSAERPKGSFSTLEIQRTEQGDSAMYLCASSFSTSGRRSYNEQFFGPGTRLTVL.

Comments on this clone: One junction end does not reproduce the germline sequence, and a read error may be involved. The V and J genes are TRBV6-1 and TRBJ2-3, with TRBD2 matching over 10 bases. The CDR3 is made up of 11 amino acids. The V gene's germline CDR1 is MNHNS and CDR2 SASEGT. In DNA form, the CDR3 reads TGTGCCAGCAGTCGGAGCGGGGGGGGCAATTTT. This encodes CASSRSGGGNF.

This chain connects TRBV10-3 to TRBJ2-5; tentatively, D is TRBD1 (6 bases). Germline V lookup: CDR1 ENHRY, CDR2 SYGVKD. There are 16 residues in the CDR3. Trimming took off 4 bases at V and 2 bases at J, with 17 bases between the two ends. The CDR3 region has the DNA TGTGCCATCAGTGGGACAGAGACTCCCTCACAAGAGACCCAGTACTTC. This gives the protein CAISGTETPSQETQYF.

The chain couples TRBV4-1 to TRBJ1-2; 9 nucleotides agree with TRBD1. CDR3 size: 16 residues. V was pared by 4 bases and J by 2 bases, with 8 bases of the junction left unmatched. Germline CDR1 and CDR2: MGHRA and YSYEKL. The CDR3 here is CASSLHGTGINYGYTF. DNA for the CDR3: TGCGCCAGCAGCCTTCACGGGACAGGGATAAACTATGGCTACACCTTC.

J is TRBJ2-1 and V is TRBV7-9, with D perhaps matching TRBD2 (6 bases). Germline V lookup: CDR1 SEHNR, CDR2 FQNEAQ (reference sequence). The CDR3 covers 15 residues. Deletions cut 5 bases from V and 0 bases from J, with 11 bases between. The CDR3 DNA is TGTGCCAGCAGCCACCCCGGGAGCTCCTACAATGAGCAGTTCTTC. This codes for CASSHPGSSYNEQFF.

CDR3 protein: CSVEGRESYNEQFF. The CDR3 nucleotides read TGCAGCGTTGAAGGGCGGGAGTCCTACAATGAGCAGTTCTTC. The chain employs TRBV29-1 and TRBJ2-1, with 7 bases aligning to TRBD2. V trimming: 1 base; J trimming: 1 base; junction bases outside the gene matches: 1. The CDR3 contains 14 residues. CDR1 is SQVTM and CDR2 is ANQGSEA in the germline V gene.

On this clone: An end of the junction differs from the germline gene, which may be a read error. The CDR3 here is CVSSTLGSGGTQYF. DNA for the CDR3: TGTGTCAGTAGTACCCTCGGCAGCGGTGGGACCCAGTACTTC. This chain connects TRBV19 to TRBJ2-5, with TRBD2 as a possible D gene (5 bases). CDR1 is LNHDA, CDR2 SQIVND, per germline (reference sequence). CDR3 length: 14 residues. Full variable domain (remainder filled in from reference TRBV19 and TRBJ2-5): DGGITQSPKYLFRKEGQNVTLSCEQNLNHDAMYWYRQDPGQGLRLIYYSQIVNDFQKGDIAEGYSVSREKKESFPLTVTSAQKNPTAFYLCVSSTLGSGGTQYFGPGTRLLVL.

The gene calls are TRBV6-1 and TRBJ2-7, with a weak D call TRBD1 (6 bases). CDR1 MNHNS and CDR2 SASEGT come from the germline V gene. The CDR3 spans 12 residues. Between the trimmed V and J ends, which lost 5 bases and 2 bases, there was a span of 7 bases. In DNA form, the CDR3 reads TGTGCCAGCAGTCGACAGGCCTACGAGCAGTACTTC. Translating it yields CASSRQAYEQYF.

The V gene is TRBV9, the J gene TRBJ1-1, with D possibly being TRBD1 (5 bases). The V end was cut by 3 bases, the J end by 1 base, with 7 bases between. The germline CDR1 and CDR2 sequences are SGDLS and YYNGEE. The CDR3 totals 13 residues. The CDR3 region has the DNA TGTGCCAGCAGCGCCACAGGGAACACTGAAGCTTTCTTT. Its translation is CASSATGNTEAFF.

The V and J genes are TRBV27 and TRBJ1-2; 9 bases match TRBD1. Unmatched junction bases numbered 14, after V lost 4 bases and J lost 8 bases. The CDR3 length is 16 residues. The germline V gene encodes CDR1 MNHEY and CDR2 SMNVEV (reference sequence). In DNA form, the CDR3 reads TGTGCCAGCAGTTCCGATCCCGGGACAGGGCGTCGCGGCTACACCTTC. It codes for CASSSDPGTGRRGYTF.

In its sample, this clone was seen a few times. The chain links TRBV7-9 to TRBJ1-1; 7 bases fit TRBD1. This CDR3 is 11 amino acids long. Germline CDR1 reads SEHNR; CDR2 reads FQNEAQ (reference sequence). V dropped 6 bases and J dropped 8; count of bases not matched to a gene: 3. The CDR3 sequence is CASSRQGEAFF. CDR3 DNA sequence: TGTGCCAGCAGTCGACAGGGAGAAGCTTTCTTT.

The chain recombines TRBV1 with TRBJ2-7; the table's D call, TRBD2, was not checked against the DNA. TRBV1 is flagged as a pseudogene. This CDR3 comprises 15 residues. CDR3 loop: CTSSQPLAGGYEQYF. DNA of the CDR3: TGCACCAGCAGCCAACCCCTAGCGGGAGGGTACGAGCAGTACTTC.

In its sample, this clone was seen once. This chain uses TRBV19 with TRBJ2-7; D is possibly TRBD1 (6 bases). Deletions cut 4 bases from V and 2 bases from J, with 21 bases between. The CDR3 totals 17 residues. CDR1 and CDR2 from the germline V gene are LNHDA and SQIVND (reference sequence). The CDR3 bases are TGTGCCAGTAGTACAGCCCACAGGGAAGGAGCTACCTACGAGCAGTACTTC. It translates to CASSTAHREGATYEQYF.